A single sample is the source of the 9 T cell receptor beta chains below, sequenced in a study of fetal regulatory T cell absence and autoimmunity. Sequencing used immunoSEQ multiplex PCR; TCRdb keeps in-frame clones, though not all of them. Among roughly 95,000 clones listed, less than 80% were seen once. Sequenced input: pancreas tissue. The source is a male donor with IPEX syndrome.

This clone was seen a few times. V usage is TRBV7-9 and J usage is TRBJ2-3; no firm D call. The germline V gene has CDR1 SEHNR and CDR2 FQNEAQ (reference sequence). Trimming removed 8 bases from V and 4 bases from J, with 19 bases in between. The CDR3 extends over 15 amino acids. DNA of the CDR3: TGTGCCAGCTTACGGCCGATCAGCACTCCAGATACGCAGTATTTT. This codes for CASLRPISTPDTQYF. The whole variable domain, remainder taken from reference TRBV7-9 and TRBJ2-3, is DTGVSQNPRHKITKRGQNVTFRCDPISEHNRLYWYRQTLGQGPEFLTYFQNEAQLEKSRLLSDRFSAERPKGSFSTLEIQRTEQGDSAMYLCASLRPISTPDTQYFGPGTRLTVL.

This clone came up once. The rearrangement uses TRBV4-3 and TRBJ2-3; 10 nucleotides agree with TRBD2. Trimming cost V 0 bases and J 4 bases; bases outside gene matches: 7. Per germline, CDR1 LGHNA and CDR2 YSLEER. The CDR3 runs to 17 residues. The CDR3 region has the DNA TGCGCCAGCAGCCAAGAGCCTAGCGGGGGTATTTCAGATACGCAGTATTTT. It codes for CASSQEPSGGISDTQYF.

This chain connects TRBV7-9 to TRBJ1-1; D might be TRBD1 (6 bases). Germline V gives CDR1 SEHNR, CDR2 FQNEAQ (reference sequence). The CDR3 is made up of 13 amino acids. Trimming cost V 3 bases and J 2 bases, with 7 bases left between them. The CDR3 region is CASSFGTNTEAFF. DNA of the CDR3: TGTGCCAGCAGCTTTGGGACAAACACTGAAGCTTTCTTT.

The chain is built from TRBV6-4 and TRBJ2-7; no definite D call. V was trimmed by 7 bases and J by 2 bases, leaving 6 bases between them. The germline V gene has CDR1 MRHNA and CDR2 SNTAGT. This CDR3 comprises 11 residues. The DNA for the CDR3 is TGTGCCAGCATATTCACCTACGAGCAGTACTTC. Translating it yields CASIFTYEQYF.

The chain is built from TRBV30 and TRBJ1-3; D gene unclear. From germline, CDR1 is GTSNPN and CDR2 SVGIG (reference sequence). The germline V and J ends were trimmed by 0 bases and 4 bases, with 1 base remaining between them. The CDR3 consists of 11 residues. DNA of the CDR3: TGTGCCTGGAGTGTAGGAAACACCATATATTTT. This gives the protein CAWSVGNTIYF.

The chain couples TRBV4-1 to TRBJ1-5; no definite D call. This CDR3 is built from 15 residues. V was pared by 2 bases and J by 2 bases, with 10 bases between. The germline V gene encodes CDR1 MGHRA and CDR2 YSYEKL. The CDR3 DNA reads TGCGCCAGCAGCCAATATTACAGACGCAATCAGCCCCAGCATTTT. Translated: CASSQYYRRNQPQHF.

V usage is TRBV5-1 and J usage is TRBJ2-3, with 10 nucleotides matching TRBD2. Germline V lookup: CDR1 SGHRS, CDR2 YFSETQ. V trimming: 4 bases; J trimming: 1 base; junction bases outside the gene matches: 3. The CDR3 is 15 amino acids. The CDR3 nucleotides are TGCGCCAGCAGCACCGGGACTAGCGGCACAGATACGCAGTATTTT. Amino acid sequence: CASSTGTSGTDTQYF.

The rearrangement links TRBV5-8 to TRBJ1-6; weak D call: TRBD1 (5 bases). The V gene lost 0 bases and the J gene lost 0 bases, with 7 bases spanning the gap. There are 16 residues in the CDR3. CDR1 and CDR2 (germline): SGHTS, YDEGEE. The CDR3 here is CASSLGDRSYNSPLHF. The CDR3 bases are TGTGCCAGCAGCTTGGGGGACCGCTCCTATAATTCACCCCTCCACTTT.

This clone came up a few times. J is TRBJ2-7 and V is TRBV4-1, with 14 bases that match TRBD2. Trimming took 0 bases from V and 7 from J; bases not matched to a gene: 5. This CDR3 contains 16 residues. Germline CDR1 MGHRA, CDR2 YSYEKL. In DNA form, the CDR3 reads TGCGCCAGCAGCCAAGATCAGGGACTAGCGGGGGAAGAGCAGTACTTC. It specifies CASSQDQGLAGEEQYF.